The 11 T cell receptor beta chains below come from one sample, sequenced in a study of vaccination effects on CD4 cells after COVID-19. For these TCRs, the target antigens are not known. Method: immunoSEQ multiplex PCR; TCRdb's copy keeps in-frame clones and lacks some. The sample comprises approximately 37,000 clones, more than 65% of which are singletons, and approximately 7.7% rests with the top ten. After more than 8 days in culture, the CD4+ T cells were isolated. It was two doses of either the BNT162b2 or mRNA-1273 vaccine that participants received. The starting material was CD4+ T cells from PBMCs cultured without peptide, obtained after COVID-19 vaccination. These receptors all come from a human donor who received a COVID-19 vaccine.

This chain links TRBV7-2 with TRBJ2-2, with D perhaps being TRBD1 or TRBD2 (6 bases each). CDR1 and CDR2 (germline): SGHTA, FQGNSA. V was trimmed by 6 bases and J by 2 bases, leaving 10 bases between them. CDR3 length: 14 residues. The CDR3 DNA reads as TGTGCCAGCAGGGGGGCGGGAAACACCGGGGAGCTGTTTTTT. It codes for CASRGAGNTGELFF.

The chain links TRBV4-1 to TRBJ2-7, with 15 bases that match TRBD2. This CDR3 has 18 residues. From germline, CDR1 is MGHRA and CDR2 YSYEKL. V shed 2 bases, J shed 4 bases, and the junction held 9 bases outside the gene matches. CDR3 protein: CASSQTVRTSGGAYEQYF. The CDR3 nucleotides are TGCGCCAGCAGCCAAACCGTTCGGACTAGCGGGGGGGCGTACGAGCAGTACTTC.

V and J are TRBV29-1 and TRBJ1-2; 10 bases map to TRBD1. This CDR3 is 13 amino acids long. From germline, CDR1 is SQVTM and CDR2 ANQGSEA. Unmatched junction bases numbered 4, after V lost 5 bases and J lost 4 bases. Here the CDR3 reads CSVQDRGVYGYTF. CDR3 bases: TGCAGCGTTCAGGACAGGGGGGTCTATGGCTACACCTTC.

The CDR3, as DNA: TGTGCCAGTAGTATTGGAGGGACAGTGGGAGGCTACACCTTC. Its translation is CASSIGGTVGGYTF. The chain employs TRBV19 and TRBJ1-2, with 7 bases lining up with TRBD1. The CDR3 contains 14 residues. Unmatched junction bases numbered 9, after V lost 3 bases and J lost 8 bases. Germline V lookup: CDR1 LNHDA, CDR2 SQIVND (reference sequence).

The chain has TRBV12-3 or TRBV12-4 and TRBJ1-2, with a possible D match to TRBD1 (5 bases). There are 12 residues in the CDR3. Trimming pared 7 bases from V and 8 bases from J, leaving 14 bases between. The CDR3 here is CASNRQGGGYTF. Here the CDR3 DNA reads TGTGCCAGCAACCGTCAGGGTGGCGGCTACACCTTC.

The V call is TRBV7-2, the J call TRBJ2-7; D may be TRBD1 (5 bases). The CDR3 spans 14 residues. The germline CDR1 and CDR2 sequences are SGHTA and FQGNSA. With 1 base removed from V and 5 bases from J, the gap between germline ends came to 12 bases. In DNA form, the CDR3 reads TGTGCCAGCAGCTTAGAATACAGGTATCACGAGCAGTACTTC. Its translation is CASSLEYRYHEQYF.

This clone was counted between two and nine times. This rearrangement joins TRBV24-1 to TRBJ1-6; no clear D. Germline CDR1 KGHDR, CDR2 SFDVKD. Deletions cut 4 bases from V and 8 bases from J, with 8 bases between. The CDR3 consists of 13 residues. CDR3 loop: CATSDGPYSPLHF. CDR3 in DNA: TGTGCCACCAGTGACGGACCGTATTCACCCCTCCACTTT.

This clone was counted only a few times. The chain links TRBV6-6 to TRBJ2-7, with 8 bases aligning to TRBD1. Germline CDR1 reads MNHNY; CDR2 reads SVGAGI (reference sequence). With 0 bases clipped from V and 3 bases from J, the junction kept 7 bases outside the gene matches. CDR3 size: 16 residues. Here the CDR3 DNA reads TGTGCCAGCAGTTACTCGAAATCAGGGGGCCTCTACGAGCAGTACTTC. The encoded protein is CASSYSKSGGLYEQYF.

In its sample, this clone was seen once. The genes are TRBV10-3 and TRBJ2-6; no firm D call. From germline, CDR1 is ENHRY and CDR2 SYGVKD. This CDR3 region has 12 residues. V gave up 11 bases and J gave up 4 bases, with 9 bases separating them. CDR3 in amino acids: CASMEGANVLTF. In DNA, the CDR3 is TGTGCCTCCATGGAAGGGGCCAACGTCCTGACTTTC.

This clone was observed once. The CDR3 DNA is TGTGCCAGCGTGGATATTGGGGGAGGAAACACCATATATTTT. Its translation is CASVDIGGGNTIYF. V gene TRBV6-5 combines with J gene TRBJ1-3; tentatively, D is TRBD1 (5 bases). Germline V gene sequence: CDR1 MNHEY, CDR2 SVGAGI. CDR3 length equals 14 residues. Trimming left V 8 bases short and J 4 bases short, with 15 bases between.

This clone was counted between two and nine times. This chain joins TRBV4-1 and TRBJ1-2, with D unresolved. This CDR3 has 15 amino acids. Germline assignment: CDR1 MGHRA and CDR2 YSYEKL. The V and J ends lost 3 bases and 4 bases respectively, with 15 bases between them. The CDR3 nucleotides read TGCGCCAGCAGCCACCCGGAGCGAGGGAGCTATGGCTACACCTTC. This gives the protein CASSHPERGSYGYTF.